The 3 T cell receptor beta chains below come from one sample, sequenced in a study of T-cell memory formation after mild COVID-19. TCRdb reprocessed the 5' RACE reads via MiXCR and lists one record per CDR3 protein. Seen here are hundreds of thousands of distinct CDR3 sequences, approximately 21% observed once, and the top ten hold 7.5% to 9.5%. The sample was PBMCs or a T cell subset sorted from them (not recorded which). The receptors shown here come from an adult woman who had mild COVID-19 (a few samples of this study predate the infection). Cell type and time point are not known.

The gene calls are TRBV5-1 and TRBJ2-1; D gene unclear. Germline CDR1 reads SGHRS; CDR2 reads YFSETQ. Deletions cut 0 bases from V and 3 bases from J, with 13 bases between. The CDR3 has 16 amino acids. Here the CDR3 reads CASSLDTPWGYNEQFF. The CDR3 bases are TGCGCCAGCAGCTTGGATACGCCATGGGGCTACAATGAGCAGTTCTTC.

The chain employs TRBV12-3 or TRBV12-4 and TRBJ1-1, with D tentatively TRBD1 (6 bases). The germline V and J ends were trimmed by 6 bases and 6 bases, with 23 bases remaining between them. This CDR3 contains 16 residues. CDR3 amino acids: CASRDTGTPSNAEAFF. For the CDR3, the DNA is TGTGCCAGCAGGGATACCGGGACACCCTCGAATGCTGAAGCTTTCTTT.

This chain connects TRBV19 to TRBJ2-1; the D gene is possibly TRBD1 (6 bases). Between the trimmed V and J ends, which lost 6 bases and 9 bases, there was a span of 15 bases. This CDR3 has 13 amino acids. In germline, CDR1 is LNHDA, CDR2 SQIVND (reference sequence). CDR3 sequence reads: CASSLQGIGEQFF. CDR3 nucleotides: TGTGCCAGTAGCCTACAGGGAATTGGTGAGCAGTTCTTC. Full variable domain (outside the CDR3, taken from reference TRBV19 and TRBJ2-1): DGGITQSPKYLFRKEGQNVTLSCEQNLNHDAMYWYRQDPGQGLRLIYYSQIVNDFQKGDIAEGYSVSREKKESFPLTVTSAQKNPTAFYLCASSLQGIGEQFFGPGTRLTVL.